This record concerns one T cell receptor (beta chain) sequence. This entry belongs to a study of blood T cell repertoires in COVID-19. Across the study: Whether acute or convalescent, the COVID-19 samples came from the United States, Italy and Spain. T cells, B-cell-depleted T cells, or PBMCs supplied cDNA or gDNA.

The V gene's germline CDR1 is WSHSY and CDR2 SAAADI. The V gene lost 0 bases and the J gene lost 2 bases, with 13 bases spanning the gap. This CDR3 has 16 residues. Authors' data handling: Estimation of nucleated cell counts relied on the amplification of reference gene primers. Sequencing used immunoSEQ multiplex PCR; TCRdb keeps in-frame clones, though not all of them. V, J and clone size reflect that table, while D and trimming were determined from the DNA. The table lists about 15,000 clones, approximately 92% of them singletons, with approximately 7.1% in the top ten. The rearrangement links TRBV10-2 to TRBJ1-1, with D possibly matching TRBD1 (6 bases). Sequenced sample: peripheral blood. The source of this sequence is a human donor with active COVID-19. The donor label of this sample is uncertain. The CDR3 is CASSESTQGHNTEAFF. In DNA form, the CDR3 reads TGCGCCAGCAGTGAGTCGACTCAGGGACATAACACTGAAGCTTTCTTT.